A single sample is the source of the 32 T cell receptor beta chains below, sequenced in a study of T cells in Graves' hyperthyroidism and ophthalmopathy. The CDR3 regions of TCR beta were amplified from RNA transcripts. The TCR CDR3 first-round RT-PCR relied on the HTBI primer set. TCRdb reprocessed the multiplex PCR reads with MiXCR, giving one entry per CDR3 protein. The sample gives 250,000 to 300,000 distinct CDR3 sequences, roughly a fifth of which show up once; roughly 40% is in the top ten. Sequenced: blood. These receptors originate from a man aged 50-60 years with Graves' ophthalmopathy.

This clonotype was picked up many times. CDR3 in DNA: TGTGCCAGCACCCGAGCGGTGGGGGCGGGAGCTCAAGATACGCAGTATTTT. It codes for CASTRAVGAGAQDTQYF. The genes are TRBV7-9 and TRBJ2-3; the D gene is possibly TRBD2 (7 bases). CDR3 length: 17 amino acids. Trimming removed 7 bases at V and 5 bases at J, with 25 bases between. CDR1 is SEHNR and CDR2 is FQNEAQ in the germline V gene (reference sequence). Full variable domain (remainder filled in from reference TRBV7-9 and TRBJ2-3): DTGVSQNPRHKITKRGQNVTFRCDPISEHNRLYWYRQTLGQGPEFLTYFQNEAQLEKSRLLSDRFSAERPKGSFSTLEIQRTEQGDSAMYLCASTRAVGAGAQDTQYFGPGTRLTVL.

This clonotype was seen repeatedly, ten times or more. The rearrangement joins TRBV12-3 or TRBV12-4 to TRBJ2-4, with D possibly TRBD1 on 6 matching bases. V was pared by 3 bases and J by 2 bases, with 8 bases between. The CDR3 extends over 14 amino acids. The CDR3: CASSFGGSKNIQYF. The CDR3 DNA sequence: TGTGCCAGCAGTTTTGGGGGCTCCAAAAACATTCAGTACTTC.

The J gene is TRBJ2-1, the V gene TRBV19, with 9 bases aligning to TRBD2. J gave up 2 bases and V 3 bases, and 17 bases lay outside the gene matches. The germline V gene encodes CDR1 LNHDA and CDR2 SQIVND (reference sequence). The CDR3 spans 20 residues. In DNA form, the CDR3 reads TGTGCCAGTAGTATTGTGGCCCCACCGACTAGCGGACGGACCTACAATGAGCAGTTCTTC. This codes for CASSIVAPPTSGRTYNEQFF.

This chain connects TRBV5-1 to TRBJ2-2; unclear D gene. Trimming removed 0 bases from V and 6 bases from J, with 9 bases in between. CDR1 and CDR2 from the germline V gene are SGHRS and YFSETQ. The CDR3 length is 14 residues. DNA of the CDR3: TGCGCCAGCAGCTTGGTTGATGGCGCCGGGGAGCTGTTTTTT. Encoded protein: CASSLVDGAGELFF.

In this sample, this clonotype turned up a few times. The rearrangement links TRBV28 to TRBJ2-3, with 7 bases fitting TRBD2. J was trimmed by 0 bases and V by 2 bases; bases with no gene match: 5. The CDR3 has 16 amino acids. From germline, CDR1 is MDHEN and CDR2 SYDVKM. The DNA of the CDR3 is TGTGCCAGCAGTTTAGATCTAGCGGTTAGCACAGATACGCAGTATTTT. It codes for CASSLDLAVSTDTQYF. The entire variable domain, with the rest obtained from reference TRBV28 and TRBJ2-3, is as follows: DVKVTQSSRYLVKRTGEKVFLECVQDMDHENMFWYRQDPGLGLRLIYFSYDVKMKEKGDIPEGYSVSREKKERFSLILESASTNQTSMYLCASSLDLAVSTDTQYFGPGTRLTVL.

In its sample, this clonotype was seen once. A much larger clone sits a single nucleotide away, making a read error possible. The CDR3 DNA follows: TGTGCCAGCAGAACACCGGGACTCTCCTACGAGCAGTACTTC. This translates into CASRTPGLSYEQYF. The chain joins TRBV6-2 or TRBV6-3 to TRBJ2-7; possibly TRBD2 for D (6 bases). V was clipped by 6 bases and J by 0 bases, with 12 bases between them. CDR3 length: 14 amino acids. In germline, CDR1 is MNHEY, CDR2 SVGEGT.

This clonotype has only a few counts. The CDR3 region is CASSKGLAGDADTQYF. The CDR3 nucleotides are TGCGCCAGCAGCAAGGGACTAGCGGGAGACGCAGATACGCAGTATTTT. This chain joins TRBV5-1 and TRBJ2-3; TRBD2 aligns across 14 bases. Germline assignment: CDR1 SGHRS and CDR2 YFSETQ. V shed 4 bases, J shed 4 bases, and the junction held 5 bases outside the gene matches. This CDR3 has 16 amino acids.

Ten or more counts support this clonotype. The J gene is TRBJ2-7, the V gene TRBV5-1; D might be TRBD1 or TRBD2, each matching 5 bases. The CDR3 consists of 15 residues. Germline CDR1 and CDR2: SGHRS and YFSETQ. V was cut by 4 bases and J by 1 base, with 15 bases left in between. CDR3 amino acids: CASSLSGRPSYEQYF. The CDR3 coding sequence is TGCGCCAGCAGCCTGTCGGGACGGCCGTCCTACGAGCAGTACTTC.

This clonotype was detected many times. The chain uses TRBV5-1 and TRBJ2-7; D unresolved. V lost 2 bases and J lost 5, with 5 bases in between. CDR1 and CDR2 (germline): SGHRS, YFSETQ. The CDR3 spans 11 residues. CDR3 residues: CASSFVDEQYF. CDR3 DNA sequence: TGCGCCAGCAGCTTCGTGGACGAGCAGTACTTC.

Here the CDR3 DNA reads TGCAGACCCGTGGGACAGGGCGGAAAAGCTTTCTTT. Protein sequence: CRPVGQGGKAFF. The rearrangement links TRBV20-1 to TRBJ1-1; 9 nucleotides agree with TRBD1. This CDR3 contains 12 residues. Germline loops: CDR1 DFQATT, CDR2 SNEGSKA (reference sequence).

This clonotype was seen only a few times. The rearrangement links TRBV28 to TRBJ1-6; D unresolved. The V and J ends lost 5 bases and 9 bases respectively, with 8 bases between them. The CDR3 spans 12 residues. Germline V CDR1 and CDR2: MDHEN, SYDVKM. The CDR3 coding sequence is TGTGCCAGCAGTGTACAAAGTTCACCCCTCCACTTT. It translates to CASSVQSSPLHF.

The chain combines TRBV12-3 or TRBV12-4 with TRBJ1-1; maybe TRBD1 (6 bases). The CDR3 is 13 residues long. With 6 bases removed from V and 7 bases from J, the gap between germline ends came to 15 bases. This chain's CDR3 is CASSLGGPGEAFF. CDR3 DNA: TGTGCCAGCAGCCTGGGGGGGCCGGGTGAAGCTTTCTTT.

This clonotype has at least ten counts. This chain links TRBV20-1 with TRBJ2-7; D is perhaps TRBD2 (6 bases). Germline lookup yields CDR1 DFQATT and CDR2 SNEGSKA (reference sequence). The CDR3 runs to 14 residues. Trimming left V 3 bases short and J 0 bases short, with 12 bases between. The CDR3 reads CSARSGGNSYEQYF. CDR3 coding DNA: TGCAGTGCTAGGTCCGGCGGGAACTCCTACGAGCAGTACTTC.

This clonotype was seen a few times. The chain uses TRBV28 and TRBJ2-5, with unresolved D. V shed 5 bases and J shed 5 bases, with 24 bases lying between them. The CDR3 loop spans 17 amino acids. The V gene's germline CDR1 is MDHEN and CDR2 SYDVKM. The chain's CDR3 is CASSPSQYGFMGETQYF. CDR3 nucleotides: TGTGCCAGCAGTCCCTCCCAGTATGGGTTTATGGGGGAGACCCAGTACTTC.

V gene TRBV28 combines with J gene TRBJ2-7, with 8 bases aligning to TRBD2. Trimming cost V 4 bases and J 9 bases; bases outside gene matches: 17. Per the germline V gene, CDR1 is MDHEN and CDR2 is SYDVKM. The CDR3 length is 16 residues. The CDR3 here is CASSSPGLAGGGAQYF. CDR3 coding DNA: TGTGCCAGCAGTTCCCCCGGTTTGGCGGGAGGTGGCGCGCAGTACTTC.

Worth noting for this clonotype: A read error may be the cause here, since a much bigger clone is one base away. DNA of the CDR3: TGTGCCGGCAGACCAGACGGAAACGAGCAGTACTTC. As protein: CAGRPDGNEQYF. V gene TRBV12-3 or TRBV12-4 combines with J gene TRBJ2-7; D unresolved. This CDR3 contains 12 residues.

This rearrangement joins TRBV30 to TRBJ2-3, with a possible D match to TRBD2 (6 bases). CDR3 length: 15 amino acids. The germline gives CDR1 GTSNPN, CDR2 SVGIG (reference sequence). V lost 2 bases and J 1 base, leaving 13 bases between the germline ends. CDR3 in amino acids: CAWSLQRAGTDTQYF. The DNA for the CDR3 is TGTGCCTGGAGTCTACAGCGGGCGGGCACAGATACGCAGTATTTT.

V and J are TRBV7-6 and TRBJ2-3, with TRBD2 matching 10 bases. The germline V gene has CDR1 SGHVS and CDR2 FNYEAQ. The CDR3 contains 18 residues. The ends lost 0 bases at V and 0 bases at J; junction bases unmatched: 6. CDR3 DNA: TGTGCCAGCAGCTTAGCTAGCGGGAGGATGGAAAGCACAGATACGCAGTATTTT. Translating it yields CASSLASGRMESTDTQYF. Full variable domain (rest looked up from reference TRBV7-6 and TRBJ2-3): GAGVSQSPRYKVTKRGQDVALRCDPISGHVSLYWYRQALGQGPEFLTYFNYEAQQDKSGLPNDRFSAERPEGSISTLTIQRTEQRDSAMYRCASSLASGRMESTDTQYFGPGTRLTVL.

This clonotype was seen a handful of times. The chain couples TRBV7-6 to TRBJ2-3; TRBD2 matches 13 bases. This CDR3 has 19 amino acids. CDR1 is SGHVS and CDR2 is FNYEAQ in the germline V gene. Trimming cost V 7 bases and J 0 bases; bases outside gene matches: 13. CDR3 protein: CASTPLAGGPRSSTDTQYF. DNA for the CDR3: TGTGCCAGCACCCCACTAGCGGGAGGGCCGCGATCTAGCACAGATACGCAGTATTTT. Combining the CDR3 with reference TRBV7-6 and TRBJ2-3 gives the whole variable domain GAGVSQSPRYKVTKRGQDVALRCDPISGHVSLYWYRQALGQGPEFLTYFNYEAQQDKSGLPNDRFSAERPEGSISTLTIQRTEQRDSAMYRCASTPLAGGPRSSTDTQYFGPGTRLTVL.

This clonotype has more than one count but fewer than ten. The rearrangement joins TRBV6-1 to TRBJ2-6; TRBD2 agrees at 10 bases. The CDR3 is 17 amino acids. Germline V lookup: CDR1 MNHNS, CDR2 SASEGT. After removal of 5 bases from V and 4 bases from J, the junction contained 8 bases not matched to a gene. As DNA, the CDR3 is TGTGCCAGCAGTTCGCCTAGCGGGAGAACCGGGGCCAACGTCCTGACTTTC. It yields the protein CASSSPSGRTGANVLTF.

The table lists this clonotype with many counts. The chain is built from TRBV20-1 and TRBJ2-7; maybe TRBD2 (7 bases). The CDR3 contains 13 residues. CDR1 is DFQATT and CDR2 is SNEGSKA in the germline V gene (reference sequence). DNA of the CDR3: TGCAGCCTAAGGGAGGGGGTTGTGGGCGAGCAGTACTTC. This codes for CSLREGVVGEQYF.

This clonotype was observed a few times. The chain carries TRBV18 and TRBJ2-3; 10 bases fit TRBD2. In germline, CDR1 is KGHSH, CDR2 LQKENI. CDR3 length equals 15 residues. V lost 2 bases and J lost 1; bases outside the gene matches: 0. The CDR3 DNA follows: TGTGCCAGCTCACCAACTAGCGGGGGCACAGATACGCAGTATTTT. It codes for CASSPTSGGTDTQYF.

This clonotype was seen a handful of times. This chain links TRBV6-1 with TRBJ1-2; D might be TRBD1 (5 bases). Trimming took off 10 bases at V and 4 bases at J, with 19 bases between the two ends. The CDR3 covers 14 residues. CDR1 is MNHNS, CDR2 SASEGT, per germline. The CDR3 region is CATTEGREIYGYTF. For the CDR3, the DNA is TGTGCCACCACGGAAGGCAGGGAAATCTATGGCTACACCTTC.

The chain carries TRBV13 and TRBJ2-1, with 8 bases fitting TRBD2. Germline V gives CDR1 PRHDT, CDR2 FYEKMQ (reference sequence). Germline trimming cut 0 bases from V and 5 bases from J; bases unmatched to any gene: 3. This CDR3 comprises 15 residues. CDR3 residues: CASSLGGTRNNEQFF. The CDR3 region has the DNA TGTGCCAGCAGCTTAGGAGGGACTAGGAACAATGAGCAGTTCTTC.

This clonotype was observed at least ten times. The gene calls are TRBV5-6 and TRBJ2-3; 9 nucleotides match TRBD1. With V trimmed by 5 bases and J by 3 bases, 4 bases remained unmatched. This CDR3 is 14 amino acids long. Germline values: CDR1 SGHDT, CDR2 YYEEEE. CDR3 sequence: CASRSGTGTDTQYF. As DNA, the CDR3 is TGTGCCAGCAGGTCCGGGACAGGGACAGATACGCAGTATTTT.

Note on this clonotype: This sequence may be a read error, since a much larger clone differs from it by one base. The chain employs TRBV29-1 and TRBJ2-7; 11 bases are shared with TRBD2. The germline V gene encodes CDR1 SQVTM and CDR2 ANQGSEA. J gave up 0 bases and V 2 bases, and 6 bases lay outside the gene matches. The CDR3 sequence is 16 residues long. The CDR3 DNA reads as TGCAGCGTTGAACAACCTAGCGGGGGGAGCTCCTACGAGCAGTACTTC. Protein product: CSVEQPSGGSSYEQYF.

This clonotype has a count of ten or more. The CDR3 sequence is CASSQDRQGAQQEKLFF. CDR3 coding DNA: TGCGCCAGCAGCCAAGATCGACAGGGGGCGCAACAGGAAAAACTGTTTTTT. V is TRBV4-1 and J is TRBJ1-4; 10 bases fit TRBD1. The germline V gene encodes CDR1 MGHRA and CDR2 YSYEKL. Trimming removed 0 bases from V and 8 bases from J; junction bases left unmatched: 9. The CDR3 consists of 17 residues.

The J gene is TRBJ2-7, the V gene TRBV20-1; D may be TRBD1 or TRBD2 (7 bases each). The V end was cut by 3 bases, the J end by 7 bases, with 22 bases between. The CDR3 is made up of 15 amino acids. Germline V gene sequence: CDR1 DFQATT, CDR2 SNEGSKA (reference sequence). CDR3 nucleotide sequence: TGCAGTGCTAGTGATGACAGGGAGGGAGATGGGGAGCAGTACTTC. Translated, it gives CSASDDREGDGEQYF.

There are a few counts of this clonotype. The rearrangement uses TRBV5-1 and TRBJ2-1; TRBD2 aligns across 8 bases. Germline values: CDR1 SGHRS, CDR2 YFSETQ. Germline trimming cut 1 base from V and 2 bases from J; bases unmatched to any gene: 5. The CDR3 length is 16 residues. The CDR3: CASSLWLAGTYNEQFF. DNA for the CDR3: TGCGCCAGCAGCTTGTGGCTAGCGGGTACCTACAATGAGCAGTTCTTC. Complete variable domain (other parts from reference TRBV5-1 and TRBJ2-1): KAGVTQTPRYLIKTRGQQVTLSCSPISGHRSVSWYQQTPGQGLQFLFEYFSETQRNKGNFPGRFSGRQFSNSRSEMNVSTLELGDSALYLCASSLWLAGTYNEQFFGPGTRLTVL.

The CDR3 here is CSAPDQDRGTEAFF. CDR3 DNA sequence: TGCAGTGCCCCGGACCAGGACCGAGGCACTGAAGCTTTCTTT. The chain uses TRBV20-1 and TRBJ1-1, with D unresolved. The CDR3 has 14 amino acids. Germline V CDR1 and CDR2: DFQATT, SNEGSKA (reference sequence). The V and J ends lost 6 bases and 4 bases respectively, with 18 bases between them.

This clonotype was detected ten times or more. CDR3 protein: CASSSGTLLYNEQFF. The CDR3 DNA reads as TGTGCCAGCAGCTCCGGGACACTTCTCTACAATGAGCAGTTCTTC. The chain couples TRBV11-1 to TRBJ2-1, with D possibly being TRBD1 (6 bases). This CDR3 comprises 15 residues. The germline V and J ends were trimmed by 4 bases and 3 bases, with 13 bases remaining between them. Germline CDR1 SGHAT, CDR2 FQDESV (reference sequence).

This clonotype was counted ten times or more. CDR3 sequence (DNA): TGTGCCAGCACCTTGTTAGCGGGAGGGGTCTACAATGAGCAGTTCTTC. Its protein product is CASTLLAGGVYNEQFF. This rearrangement joins TRBV28 to TRBJ2-1; 11 nucleotides align to TRBD2. The CDR3 covers 16 residues. V lost 7 bases and J lost 3; bases outside the gene matches: 8. Germline values: CDR1 MDHEN, CDR2 SYDVKM.